One TCR beta chain is described in this entry. The antigen remains undetermined. This entry is derived from a study of cytomegalovirus exposure and HLA in healthy donors. Study findings and constraints: Cytomegalovirus association was assigned to more than 150 TCR beta chains. Being productive about 90% or about 30% of the time was typical of most TCR beta V segments in an earlier analysis.

Per the germline V gene, CDR1 is SGHNT and CDR2 is YYREEE (reference sequence). Trimming at V came to 4 bases and at J to 5 bases, leaving 9 bases not matched to a gene. The CDR3 is made up of 15 amino acids. Amplification used 60 Vbeta primers and 13 Jbeta primers. Data came from immunoSEQ multiplex PCR; TCRdb stores just in-frame clones and leaves some out. The sample lists 250,000 to 350,000 clones; around 90% were seen once. The rearrangement uses TRBV5-4 and TRBJ2-5; the match to TRBD1 covers 9 bases. Input material: PBMCs. The sequence came from a young woman in good health and CMV-seronegative. The CDR3 loop reads CASSLEAGTGETQYF. The CDR3 DNA sequence: TGTGCCAGCAGCCTTGAAGCGGGGACAGGGGAGACCCAGTACTTC.